These 25 T cell receptor beta chains were sequenced from one sample in a study. From the 5' RACE reads, TCRdb called clonotypes with MiXCR, one entry per CDR3 protein. The sample shows over 9,500 distinct CDR3 sequences, roughly a quarter of them seen only once. Treg sorting used a CD4+CD25+CD127-/low gate. Sample: Tregs sorted from a lymph node. The receptor set was obtained from a female donor with breast cancer.

This clonotype was observed a handful of times. V is TRBV2 and J is TRBJ2-1; 9 nucleotides align to TRBD2. The CDR3 sequence is 17 residues long. J was trimmed by 4 bases and V by 2 bases; bases with no gene match: 9. CDR1 and CDR2 (germline): SNHLY, FYNNEI. The CDR3 reads CASSESWAGGRYNEQFF. The CDR3 DNA reads as TGTGCCAGCAGTGAAAGTTGGGCGGGAGGGAGGTACAATGAGCAGTTCTTC.

By sample share, this clonotype is medium-sized. The chain recombines TRBV19 with TRBJ2-1; 13 bases fit TRBD2. The germline gives CDR1 LNHDA, CDR2 SQIVND (reference sequence). The CDR3 covers 13 residues. J was trimmed by 9 bases and V by 7 bases; bases with no gene match: 3. The CDR3 region has the DNA TGTGCCAGTATGACTAGCGGGAGGCGTGAGCAGTTCTTC. This gives the protein CASMTSGRREQFF.

As concerns this clonotype: At one of its ends the junction is not consistent with the germline gene, which may arise from a read error. The genes are TRBV10-3 and TRBJ1-1; perhaps TRBD1 as D (6 bases). The CDR3 has 14 amino acids. The germline V gene has CDR1 ENHRY and CDR2 SYGVKD. For the CDR3, the DNA is TGCGCCATCAGTCCAGAGGGGGTTTTGACTGGAGCTTTCTTT. It yields the protein CAISPEGVLTGAFF.

This clonotype was detected many times. The V call is TRBV15, the J call TRBJ2-1; D perhaps matches TRBD2 (6 bases). The ends were cut back, 1 base at V and 7 bases at J, with 11 bases in the middle. Germline CDR1 reads LNHNV; CDR2 reads YYDKDF (reference sequence). The CDR3 consists of 14 residues. For the CDR3, the DNA is TGTGCCACCAGCAGAGGGGGGGTCGGGAATGAGCAGTTCTTC. Its protein is CATSRGGVGNEQFF.

The V gene is TRBV20-1, the J gene TRBJ1-2; D gene uncertain. Germline CDR1 DFQATT, CDR2 SNEGSKA (reference sequence). Trimming stripped 5 bases from V and 6 bases from J, with 19 bases between. The CDR3 contains 14 residues. DNA for the CDR3: TGCAGTGCTGGAGGGAGAGAAAGCCTCCATGGCTACACCTTC. Its protein is CSAGGRESLHGYTF.

V gene TRBV15 combines with J gene TRBJ2-1; 7 nucleotides match TRBD2. V dropped 4 bases and J dropped 9; count of bases not matched to a gene: 6. This CDR3 has 13 amino acids. Germline values: CDR1 LNHNV, CDR2 YYDKDF (reference sequence). CDR3 sequence: CATSNLGGSEQFF. The CDR3 DNA reads TGTGCCACCAGCAACCTGGGGGGGAGTGAGCAGTTCTTC.

This clonotype is judged medium-sized (0.01 to 0.1%). A junction boundary mismatches the germline segment, possibly from a read error. The chain joins TRBV24-1 to TRBJ1-2; D gene unclear. This CDR3 contains 15 residues. Germline loops: CDR1 KGHDR, CDR2 SFDVKD. The CDR3 DNA is TGTGCCACCAGTGATGCAAACAAAGGCCTCTATGGATACACCTTC. Its translation is CATSDANKGLYGYTF.

Ten or more counts support this clonotype. This may come from a read error, since a much larger clone is one base off. V and J are TRBV20-1 and TRBJ2-1; 9 positions agree with TRBD1. V trimming: 0 bases; J trimming: 3 bases; junction bases outside the gene matches: 6. Germline V gives CDR1 DFQATT, CDR2 SNEGSKA (reference sequence). The CDR3 contains 16 residues. In DNA form, the CDR3 reads TGCAGTGCTAGAGATCAAAGGACAGGGGACTACAATGAGCAGTTCTTC. Encoded protein: CSARDQRTGDYNEQFF.

This clonotype counts as medium-sized (0.01 to 0.1%). This chain links TRBV11-2 with TRBJ2-1; TRBD2 matches at 7 bases. Germline CDR1 reads SGHAT; CDR2 reads FQNNGV. V lost 3 bases and J lost 0; bases outside the gene matches: 2. This CDR3 is 15 amino acids long. The CDR3 DNA reads as TGTGCCAGCAGCTTCTCTAGCGGCTCCTACAATGAGCAGTTCTTC. Its translation: CASSFSSGSYNEQFF.

In this sample, this clonotype is medium-sized. This chain links TRBV5-1 with TRBJ2-3, with TRBD2 matching over 9 bases. Unmatched junction bases numbered 10, after V lost 5 bases and J lost 0 bases. The CDR3 spans 17 residues. CDR1 is SGHRS and CDR2 is YFSETQ in the germline V gene. The CDR3 reads CASRVAGVPSSTDTQYF. Written as DNA, the CDR3 is TGCGCCAGCAGGGTAGCGGGAGTTCCTTCTAGCACAGATACGCAGTATTTT.

The chain recombines TRBV7-3 with TRBJ2-7, with TRBD1 identical over 9 bases. Germline CDR1 is SGHTA and CDR2 is FQGTGA. This CDR3 contains 14 residues. After removal of 5 bases from V and 6 bases from J, the junction contained 8 bases not matched to a gene. CDR3: CASSPAGTGSEQYF. In DNA, the CDR3 is TGTGCCAGCAGCCCTGCCGGGACAGGGTCCGAGCAGTACTTC. Looking up the rest from reference TRBV7-3 and TRBJ2-7 gives the full variable domain: GAGVSQTPSNKVTEKGKYVELRCDPISGHTALYWYRQSLGQGPEFLIYFQGTGAADDSGLPNDRFFAVRPEGSVSTLKIQRTERGDSAVYLCASSPAGTGSEQYFGPGTRLTVT.

In regard to this clonotype: This may be a read error: a much more frequent sequence differs by one nucleotide. The chain employs TRBV14 and TRBJ1-1; TRBD1 aligns across 8 bases. In germline, CDR1 is SGHDN, CDR2 FVKESK. The CDR3 sequence is 15 residues long. The CDR3 nucleotides are TGTGCCAGCAGCCAAACACAGGGGGAGTTCACTGAATCTTTCTTT. Protein product: CASSQTQGEFTESFF.

As to this clonotype: A much larger clonotype is one base distant, so this may be a read error. In DNA, the CDR3 is TGTGCCAGCAGCCGCGGGACTAGCGACCTAACGTGGAATGAGCAGTTCTTC. It specifies CASSRGTSDLTWNEQFF. The rearrangement links TRBV7-3 to TRBJ2-1, with 10 bases matching TRBD2. There are 17 residues in the CDR3. Germline CDR1 and CDR2: SGHTA and FQGTGA. With V trimmed by 5 bases and J by 7 bases, 14 bases remained unmatched.

The V gene is TRBV6-5, the J gene TRBJ1-4; 7 bases agree with TRBD1. J gave up 4 bases and V 7 bases, and 9 bases lay outside the gene matches. The CDR3 loop spans 15 amino acids. Germline loops: CDR1 MNHEY, CDR2 SVGAGI. The CDR3 nucleotides are TGTGCCAGCATCGCTCCGGGACAGAATAATGAAAAACTGTTTTTT. It codes for CASIAPGQNNEKLFF.

This clonotype showed up many times. This sequence joins TRBV29-1 and TRBJ2-1; 7 bases are a match to TRBD1. V was pared by 7 bases and J by 5 bases, with 5 bases of the junction left unmatched. The germline gives CDR1 SQVTM, CDR2 ANQGSEA. CDR3 size: 12 residues. In DNA form, the CDR3 reads TGCAGCGCCGGGACAGCTAACAATGAGCAGTTCTTC. Translation: CSAGTANNEQFF.

Note on this clonotype: An end of the junction differs from the germline gene, which may be a read error. This rearrangement joins TRBV6-5 to TRBJ2-6; 10 bases map to TRBD2. Germline loops: CDR1 MNHEY, CDR2 SVGAGI. There are 20 residues in the CDR3. The CDR3 region has the DNA TGTGCCAGCAGTACGCCCTGGGAACTAGCGGGAAACTCTGGGGCCAACGTCCTGGCTTTC. It yields the protein CASSTPWELAGNSGANVLAF.

Note on this clonotype: Just one base apart from a much larger clone, this may be a read error. As the CDR3 is not closed by the conserved phenylalanine or tryptophan, this likely results from a read error. The genes are TRBV15 and TRBJ1-5, with D hard to call. Trimming left V 1 base short and J 9 bases short, with 10 bases between. Germline V gene data show CDR1 as LNHNV and CDR2 as YYDKDF (reference sequence). The CDR3 totals 13 residues. This CDR3 is CATSRGGSGPQHL. The DNA of the CDR3 is TGTGCCACCAGCAGAGGAGGTTCAGGGCCCCAGCATTTA.

In this sample, this clonotype is medium-sized. The chain uses TRBV27 and TRBJ2-1; weak D call: TRBD2 (6 bases). The CDR3 runs 16 residues. In germline, CDR1 is MNHEY, CDR2 SMNVEV (reference sequence). Trimming removed 2 bases from V and 2 bases from J, with 13 bases in between. CDR3: CASSLTGTFAYNEQFF. The CDR3 bases are TGTGCCAGCAGTTTAACCGGGACTTTCGCCTACAATGAGCAGTTCTTC.

The sample holds many counts of this clonotype. The CDR3 region is CATSRDSGAGYTF. DNA of the CDR3: TGTGCCACCAGCAGAGATAGCGGGGCCGGCTACACCTTC. V and J are TRBV15 and TRBJ1-2; tentatively, D is TRBD1 (5 bases). Germline CDR1 and CDR2: LNHNV and YYDKDF (reference sequence). The CDR3 contains 13 residues. Trimming shortened V by 0 bases and J by 8 bases, and 10 bases separated the two germline ends.

By share of the sample, this clonotype is medium-sized. CDR3 in amino acids: CASSSGGTSETEAFF. CDR3 bases: TGTGCCAGCAGTTCGGGTGGGACATCGGAGACTGAAGCTTTCTTT. The J gene is TRBJ1-1, the V gene TRBV6-2 or TRBV6-3; D might be TRBD1 (6 bases). V was trimmed by 4 bases and J by 5 bases, leaving 17 bases between them. Germline V lookup: CDR1 MNHEY, CDR2 SVGEGT. CDR3 length equals 15 residues.

In this sample, this clonotype is medium-sized. The chain couples TRBV7-6 to TRBJ2-1; perhaps TRBD2 as D (6 bases). Deletions cut 5 bases from V and 0 bases from J, with 11 bases between. Germline-derived CDR1 and CDR2 are SGHVS and FNYEAQ. The length of the CDR3 is 15 residues. CDR3 sequence (DNA): TGTGCCAGCAGCCAGGGACTTAGCTCCTACAATGAGCAGTTCTTC. It specifies CASSQGLSSYNEQFF.

The chain is built from TRBV19 and TRBJ1-6; D is uncertain. Germline CDR1 is LNHDA and CDR2 is SQIVND (reference sequence). The CDR3 has 12 residues. The CDR3, as DNA: TGTGCAACCGCGGGAGGGAGTAATTCCCTCCACTTT. Encoded protein: CATAGGSNSLHF.

This clonotype qualifies as medium-sized. The chain links TRBV29-1 to TRBJ1-2; D call uncertain. Trimming removed 5 bases from V and 4 bases from J, with 26 bases in between. Germline CDR1 and CDR2: SQVTM and ANQGSEA. The CDR3 is 17 amino acids. CDR3 nucleotide sequence: TGCAGCGTTCCGGGAGCAAAATCCCCCTCGAAAGGCTATGGCTACACCTTC. Translation: CSVPGAKSPSKGYGYTF. Full variable domain (remainder filled in from reference TRBV29-1 and TRBJ1-2): SAVISQKPSRDICQRGTSLTIQCQVDSQVTMMFWYRQQPGQSLTLIATANQGSEATYESGFVIDKFPISRPNLTFSTLTVSNMSPEDSSIYLCSVPGAKSPSKGYGYTFGSGTRLTVV.

In its sample, this clonotype was seen many times. This rearrangement joins TRBV5-4 to TRBJ2-7, with 7 nucleotides matching TRBD2. Germline values: CDR1 SGHNT, CDR2 YYREEE (reference sequence). Germline trimming cut 4 bases from V and 6 bases from J; bases unmatched to any gene: 4. This CDR3 contains 12 residues. DNA for the CDR3: TGTGCCAGCAGCCTAAGGACTAGCGAGCAGTACTTC. It encodes CASSLRTSEQYF. Looking up the rest from reference TRBV5-4 and TRBJ2-7 gives the full variable domain: ETGVTQSPTHLIKTRGQQVTLRCSSQSGHNTVSWYQQALGQGPQFIFQYYREEENGRGNFPPRFSGLQFPNYSSELNVNALELDDSALYLCASSLRTSEQYFGPGTRLTVT.

This clonotype was counted once. The chain employs TRBV25-1 and TRBJ2-1; D is perhaps TRBD1 (6 bases). Germline CDR1 reads MGHDK; CDR2 reads SYGVNS. The CDR3 runs 12 residues. V lost 9 bases and J 4 bases, leaving 10 bases between the germline ends. CDR3 protein: CASWTAYNEQFF. CDR3 in DNA: TGTGCCAGTTGGACAGCTTACAATGAGCAGTTCTTC.